This is a list of T cell receptor beta chains from one sample in a study of Graves' ophthalmopathy and Graves' hyperthyroidism. One entry per CDR3 protein, called by TCRdb with MiXCR from the multiplex PCR reads. The sample includes hundreds of thousands of distinct CDR3 sequences, 35% to 50% of them seen just once. What was sequenced was peripheral blood. The receptor source for this set is an adult man with Graves' ophthalmopathy. CDR3s include the opening cysteine and the closing phenylalanine or tryptophan.

TRBV12-5 CASGLSHTF
TRBV3-1 CASSQEGRLYEQYF
TRBV19 CASSMGQINEKLFF
TRBV7-9 CASSQEQGGPTGELFF
TRBV29-1 CSVADLNGVYGYTF
TRBV29-1 CSARRIRATGELFF
TRBV15 CATSRVAGPDEQYF
TRBV7-9 CASSPGLLGKKLFF
TRBV5-8 CASRSQGTLENTEAFF
TRBV7-7 CASSLALAGGDEQFF
TRBV20-1 CSAPLPGQGASGYTF
TRBV4-3 CASSQDSTVLSGNTIYF
TRBV9 CASSPNWVTEAFF
TRBV29-1 CSVDGRTTEAFF
TRBV12-3/TRBV12-4 CASSPTSGGPGKRYEQYF
TRBV7-9 CASSLALGTGHQETQYF
TRBV7-9 CASSSSNTIYF
TRBV9 CASSRRGAATEAFF
TRBV6-6 CASSYRARETQYF
TRBV7-9 CASSLKSPQGNTEAFF
TRBV11-2 CASEGTGGFSPLHF
TRBV27 CASSPPGLANIHEQYF
TRBV4-1 CASSQGEGQGTGYTF
TRBV9 CASSASRTGKNTEAFF
TRBV7-9 CASSLTGGREKLFF
TRBV6-2/TRBV6-3 CASSYSYLTGSYEQYF
TRBV29-1 CSGVGHNSPLHF
TRBV30 CAWSAGRNEKLFF
TRBV7-2 CASSLAGGPENYGYTF
TRBV7-6 CASSLVPGTDQETQYF
TRBV12-3/TRBV12-4 CASSPLGGFNSPLHF
TRBV27 CASRSGVYEQYF
TRBV10-3 CASRPQGNDQPQHF
TRBV18 CASSPSTDGGEQYF
TRBV2 CASSWNRWGDNNQPQHF
TRBV4-3 CASSQDDQVTNEKLFF
TRBV19 CASSVLSGAQYF
TRBV20-1 CSASPLHGRPQHF
TRBV7-2 CASNPQGASTGELFF
TRBV25-1 CASTETDSYGYTF
TRBV24-1 CATSDRFDRAQPQHF
TRBV10-1 CASRPRVVSGELFF
TRBV2 CASIDRVDGYTF
TRBV29-1 CSVYRGSGYTF
TRBV6-1 CASRQGFGYEQYF
TRBV20-1 CSALTGPGELFF
TRBV2 CASSDRGTNEKLFF
TRBV7-9 CASGGAQYF
TRBV10-3 CAISESVGAGGRPGETQYF
TRBV29-1 CSVHTQEGEAFF